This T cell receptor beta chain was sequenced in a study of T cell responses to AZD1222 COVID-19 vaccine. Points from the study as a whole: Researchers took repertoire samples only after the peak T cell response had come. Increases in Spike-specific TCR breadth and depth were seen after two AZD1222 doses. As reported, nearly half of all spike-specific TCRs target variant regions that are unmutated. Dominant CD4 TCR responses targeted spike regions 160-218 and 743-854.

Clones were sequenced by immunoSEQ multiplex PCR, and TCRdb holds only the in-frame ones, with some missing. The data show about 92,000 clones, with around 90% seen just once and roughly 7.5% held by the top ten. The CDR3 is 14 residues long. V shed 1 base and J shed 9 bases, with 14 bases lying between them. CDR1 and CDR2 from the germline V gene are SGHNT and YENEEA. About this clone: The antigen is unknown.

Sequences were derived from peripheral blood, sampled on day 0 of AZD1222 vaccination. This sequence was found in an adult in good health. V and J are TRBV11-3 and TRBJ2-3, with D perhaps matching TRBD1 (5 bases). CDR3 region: CASSLAYDSLTQYF. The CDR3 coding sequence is TGTGCCAGCAGCTTAGCCTATGACAGTCTGACGCAGTATTTT.